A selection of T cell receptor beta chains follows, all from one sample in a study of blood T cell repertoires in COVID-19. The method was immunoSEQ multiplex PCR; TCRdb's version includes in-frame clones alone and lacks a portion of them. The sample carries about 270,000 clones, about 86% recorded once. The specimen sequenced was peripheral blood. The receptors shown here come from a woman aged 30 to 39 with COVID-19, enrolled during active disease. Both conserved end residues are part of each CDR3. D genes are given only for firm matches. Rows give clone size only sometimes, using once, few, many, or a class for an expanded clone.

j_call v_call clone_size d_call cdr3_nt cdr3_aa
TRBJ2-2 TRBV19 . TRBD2 TGTGCCAGTAGTCCCCTCGGGGGGGCCGGGGAGCTGTTTTTT CASSPLGGAGELFF
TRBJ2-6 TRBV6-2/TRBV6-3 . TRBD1 TGTGCCAGCACCCCCGGACAGGCCTATTCTGGGGCCAACGTCCTGACTTTC CASTPGQAYSGANVLTF
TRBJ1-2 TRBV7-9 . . TGTGCCAGCAGCTCCTTGGCTCCCCTACTATATGGCTACACCTTC CASSSLAPLLYGYTF
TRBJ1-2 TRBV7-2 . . TGTGCCAGCAGCTTAGTAGGACAGAACTATGGCTACACCTTC CASSLVGQNYGYTF
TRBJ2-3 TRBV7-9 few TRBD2 TGTGCCAGCAGCGCGGGACCCCGGGGGGGCACAGATACGCAGTATTTT CASSAGPRGGTDTQYF
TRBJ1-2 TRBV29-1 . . TGCAGCGATTCGCAGGGTTCCTATGGATATGGCTACACCTTC CSDSQGSYGYGYTF
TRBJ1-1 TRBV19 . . TGTGCCAGTAGTATAGGGGGCAGGATGAACACTGAAGCTTTCTTT CASSIGGRMNTEAFF
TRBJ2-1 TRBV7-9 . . TGTGCCAGCGGGGGGAGCTCCTACAATGAGCAGTTCTTC CASGGSSYNEQFF
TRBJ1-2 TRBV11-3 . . TGTGCCAGCAGCTCCCCTACAGGACCTAACTATGGCTACACCTTC CASSSPTGPNYGYTF
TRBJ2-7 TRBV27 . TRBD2 TGTGCCAGCAGTTTACGTAGCGGGGGGGCCCGGGTCGAGCAGTACTTC CASSLRSGGARVEQYF
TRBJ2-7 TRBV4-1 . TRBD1 TGCGCCAGCAGCCAAGCCGGAGGACAGGGCTACGAGCAGTACTTC CASSQAGGQGYEQYF
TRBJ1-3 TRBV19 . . TGTGCCAGTAGTATGGTGCGGTCGCCTGCGGGAAACACCATATATTTT CASSMVRSPAGNTIYF
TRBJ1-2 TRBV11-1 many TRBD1 TGTGCCAGCAGCCGGGGACAGGTATCGTGGGGCTACACCTTC CASSRGQVSWGYTF
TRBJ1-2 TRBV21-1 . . TGTGCCAGCAGGGGGGGACAGACAAACTATGGCTACACCTTC CASRGGQTNYGYTF
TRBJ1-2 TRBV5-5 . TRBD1 TGTGCCAGCAGCTTCAGCGCGGGACAGTACTATGGCTACACCTTC CASSFSAGQYYGYTF
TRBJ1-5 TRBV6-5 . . TGTGCCAGCAGTCTGACAGTTAATCAGCCCCAGCATTTT CASSLTVNQPQHF
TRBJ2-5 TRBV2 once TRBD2 TGTGCCAGCAGGGGACTAGCGGGGGAATGGACCCAGTACTTC CASRGLAGEWTQYF
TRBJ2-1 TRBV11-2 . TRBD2 TGTGCCAGCAGCTTCTCCGGGGGGGACAATGAGCAGTTCTTC CASSFSGGDNEQFF
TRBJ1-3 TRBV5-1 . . TGCGCCAGCAGCTTGTTGGGGCAGCGAGACACCATATATTTT CASSLLGQRDTIYF
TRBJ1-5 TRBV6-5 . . TGTGCCAGCAGTTACGGGGGGGCATTTTCGGGTCAGCCCCAGCATTTT CASSYGGAFSGQPQHF